The present TCR beta chain was sequenced within a study of T cell repertoires in cytomegalovirus infection. Study background: Peptides in the study included HLA-C-restricted and HLA-B-restricted CMV epitopes. Signatures in public TCR beta sequences pointed to both CMV infection and matching HLA type.

About this clonotype itself: Its antigen remains unidentified.

Overall study findings and caveats: CMV-specific TCR beta clonotypes restricted by HLA-C dominated the ex vivo response. The study identified carriers of CMV plus the relevant HLA from cumulative public TCR beta family frequency.

MiXCR, run by TCRdb on the reads, gives a single entry per CDR3 protein. The sample contains approximately 730,000 distinct CDR3 sequences, roughly 36% of which appear only once. Trimming removed 4 bases at V and 0 bases at J, with 11 bases between. Germline V gives CDR1 SGHRS, CDR2 YFSETQ. CDR3 length equals 14 residues. This receptor was identified in a human donor in good health (CMV status not recorded). Some clones in this sample may be carry-over from other donors' samples. The chain joins TRBV5-1 to TRBJ2-7; weak D call: TRBD2 (6 bases). Specimen: cultured PBMCs, collected from culture after CMV antigen stimulation. The CDR3 DNA is TGCGCCAGCAGCCAAGGGGACTCCTCCTACGAGCAGTACTTC. Its translation is CASSQGDSSYEQYF. Based on the CDR3 plus reference TRBV5-1 and TRBJ2-7, the full variable domain is KAGVTQTPRYLIKTRGQQVTLSCSPISGHRSVSWYQQTPGQGLQFLFEYFSETQRNKGNFPGRFSGRQFSNSRSEMNVSTLELGDSALYLCASSQGDSSYEQYFGPGTRLTVT.